This T cell receptor (beta chain) appears in the sequencing data of a study of shared clonotypes between healthy human individuals. This CDR3 region has 15 residues. Trimming pared 5 bases from V and 7 bases from J, leaving 18 bases between. Germline V lookup: CDR1 MNHEY, CDR2 SMNVEV (reference sequence). The test was conducted at deep level. Each subset's genomic DNA was shared equally among a number of immunoSEQ plates. Clones were read by immunoSEQ multiplex PCR, and TCRdb kept only the in-frame ones, dropping some. The sample shows more than 550,000 clones, 90% of them seen only once. Donors were healthy HIV-negative adults without recently reported acute infections or vaccinations.

V is TRBV27 and J is TRBJ1-3; D perhaps matches TRBD1 (5 bases). The clonotype was recovered from a man aged 18 to 30 in good health. Some clones in this sample may be carry-over from other donors' samples. Source material: memory CD8+ T cells from PBMCs. As to subset: CD45RO+ cells pooled with CCR7-negative TemRA cells. DNA for the CDR3: TGTGCCAGCAGTCCCCGGGGGACGGCGGGGAACACCATATATTTT. Translation: CASSPRGTAGNTIYF.